The rows below give T cell receptor beta chains drawn from one sample of a study of cytomegalovirus exposure and HLA in healthy donors. Profiling relied on immunoSEQ multiplex PCR, and the TCRdb table lists in-frame clones only, not all of them. Altogether 200,000 or so clones are present, 70% to 90% being singletons, with the ten largest covering 2.9%. Material: PBMCs. The source of these receptors is a woman under 30 in good health and CMV-seronegative. The CDR3 runs from the conserved cysteine through the conserved F or W. The D gene is left open where the match is weak. Not every row has a clone size; where given, it reads once, few, many or a size class.

clone_size	v_call	j_call	d_call	cdr3_nt	cdr3_aa
.	TRBV5-4	TRBJ2-1	.	TGTGCCAGCAGCTTGGGTAATAGCGGTGAGCAGTTCTTC	CASSLGNSGEQFF
.	TRBV19	TRBJ2-3	TRBD2	TGTGCCAGTAGTATAGGAGCGGGATCCACAGATACGCAGTATTTT	CASSIGAGSTDTQYF
.	TRBV4-2	TRBJ2-3	.	TGTGCCAGCAGCCAAGAGGGGAGTAGCACAGATACGCAGTATTTT	CASSQEGSSTDTQYF
.	TRBV5-4	TRBJ2-3	TRBD2	TGTGCCAGCAGCGGCCGGGACTACAAAGCAGATACGCAGTATTTT	CASSGRDYKADTQYF
.	TRBV5-1	TRBJ2-7	TRBD2	TGCGCCAGCAGCCCCTCCGGGACTAGCGGGCACGAGCAGTACTTC	CASSPSGTSGHEQYF
.	TRBV28	TRBJ2-7	TRBD2	TGTGCCAGCAGTCCATCGGACGCGGGAGGGGAGCAGTACTTC	CASSPSDAGGEQYF
.	TRBV5-1	TRBJ2-1	TRBD1	TGCGCCAGCGGGGGGACAGGGGATTTCAATGAGCAGTTCTTC	CASGGTGDFNEQFF
.	TRBV27	TRBJ1-1	.	TGTGCCAGCAGTTCCGAGTTGAACACTGAAGCTTTCTTT	CASSSELNTEAFF
.	TRBV6-5	TRBJ1-2	TRBD1	TGTGCCAGCAGGACAGGGGGCTATGGCTACACCTTC	CASRTGGYGYTF
.	TRBV6-1	TRBJ2-2	TRBD1	TGTCTCAGCAAGGGGACAGGGGACACCGGGGAGCTGTTTTTT	CLSKGTGDTGELFF
.	TRBV6-5	TRBJ1-4	TRBD1	TGTGCCAGCAGTCCCGGGACAGGGGGCATTGAAAAACTGTTTTTT	CASSPGTGGIEKLFF
once	TRBV5-1	TRBJ2-7	TRBD1	TGCGCCAGCAGCTTGGCCGGGACAGATTCCTACGAGCAGTACTTC	CASSLAGTDSYEQYF
.	TRBV28	TRBJ1-5	.	TGTGCCAGCAGTTCACAGGGTGTGGGATCGCCCCAGCATTTT	CASSSQGVGSPQHF
.	TRBV5-6	TRBJ1-4	.	TGTGCCAGCAGCTTCACATCGGGAAGTCGGGGGTCAACTAATGAAAAACTGTTTTTT	CASSFTSGSRGSTNEKLFF
.	TRBV28	TRBJ2-3	TRBD2	TGTGCCAGCAGTCCCACGGGACTAGCGGGAACAGATACGCAGTATTTT	CASSPTGLAGTDTQYF
.	TRBV4-3	TRBJ2-2	TRBD1	TGCGCCAGCAGCCAAGGACAGGGCGACACCGGGGAGCTGTTTTTT	CASSQGQGDTGELFF
.	TRBV6-5	TRBJ2-7	.	TGTGCCAGCAGACCACAACAGGGTTCTACCTACGAGCAGTACTTC	CASRPQQGSTYEQYF
.	TRBV28	TRBJ2-5	.	TGTGCCAGCAGAACCGCAGGTACACAAGAGACCCAGTACTTC	CASRTAGTQETQYF
.	TRBV21-1	TRBJ1-5	.	TGTGCCAGCAGCCTCCCAGGGGGGCGAGTATATAGCAATCAGCCCCAGCATTTT	CASSLPGGRVYSNQPQHF
.	TRBV2	TRBJ1-2	TRBD1	TGTGCCGGATATGAGGGGGCGAATGGCTACACCTTC	CAGYEGANGYTF
.	TRBV28	TRBJ2-5	.	TGTGCCAGCAGTAAATCAGGGCCCCGGTCGGAGACCCAGTACTTC	CASSKSGPRSETQYF
few	TRBV4-1	TRBJ2-7	.	TGCGCCAGCAGCCTACAACAGGGTACCTACGAGCAGTACTTC	CASSLQQGTYEQYF
.	TRBV7-9	TRBJ2-4	.	TGTGCCAGCAGCTTTTTGAGCGGGCTAGCCAAAAACATTCAGTACTTC	CASSFLSGLAKNIQYF
few	TRBV9	TRBJ2-7	.	TGTGCCAGCAGCGTAGCTAAGGAGCAGTACTTC	CASSVAKEQYF
.	TRBV28	TRBJ1-1	TRBD1	TGTGCCAGCAGTCCGACAGGGACCACTGAAGCTTTCTTT	CASSPTGTTEAFF
.	TRBV6-1	TRBJ2-1	TRBD2	TGTGCCAGCAGTGAAGACGGGGGGGGGAACAATGAGCAGTTCTTC	CASSEDGGGNNEQFF
.	TRBV7-9	TRBJ2-1	.	TGTGCCAGCAGCCGAAAGACACACAATGTATACAATGAGCAGTTCTTC	CASSRKTHNVYNEQFF
.	TRBV27	TRBJ2-7	TRBD2	TGTGCCAGCAGTTTAACGGGAGGCACCGGAAGCTCCTACGAGCAGTACTTC	CASSLTGGTGSSYEQYF
.	TRBV7-2	TRBJ2-1	TRBD2	TGTGCCAGCAGCGCAACCGGGACTAGCTCATATGAGCAGTTCTTC	CASSATGTSSYEQFF
.	TRBV18	TRBJ2-5	TRBD2	TGTGCCAGCTCAGCACTAGCGAGCCAAGAGACCCAGTACTTC	CASSALASQETQYF
.	TRBV2	TRBJ2-6	.	TGTGCCAGCAGTGGCAGGGCTTACGGGGCCAACGTCCTGACTTTC	CASSGRAYGANVLTF
once	TRBV28	TRBJ1-1	TRBD1	TGTGCCAGCAGGACGATAGGACAGGGGAACACTGAAGCTTTCTTT	CASRTIGQGNTEAFF
once	TRBV5-1	TRBJ1-1	TRBD1	TGCGCCAGCAGCCGGACAGGGGGGATGAACACTGAAGCTTTCTTT	CASSRTGGMNTEAFF
.	TRBV9	TRBJ2-7	.	TGTGCCAGCAGCGTAGCCGGACGGGACTACGAGCAGTACTTC	CASSVAGRDYEQYF
.	TRBV7-2	TRBJ2-7	.	TGTGCCAGCAGCCTAACTAGCTCCGAGCAGTACTTC	CASSLTSSEQYF
.	TRBV15	TRBJ2-3	.	TGTGCCACCAGCAGAGTATCGGGGGCGGGGGCTCGCACAGATACGCAGTATTTT	CATSRVSGAGARTDTQYF
.	TRBV7-9	TRBJ1-1	TRBD1	TGTGCCAGCGGACAGGTTTTGAACACTGAAGCTTTCTTT	CASGQVLNTEAFF
.	TRBV5-5	TRBJ2-7	TRBD2	TGTGCCAGCAGCTTGGGCTGGCGGACTAGCGGGAGCTACGAGCAGTACTTC	CASSLGWRTSGSYEQYF
.	TRBV13	TRBJ1-1	.	TGTGCCAGCAGCCAATCGGTGGGCCGGACTGAAGCTTTCTTT	CASSQSVGRTEAFF
.	TRBV9	TRBJ1-1	.	TGTGCCAGCAGCGTGGGGGCCGGCGGGCCCGGCACTGAAGCTTTCTTT	CASSVGAGGPGTEAFF
.	TRBV30	TRBJ2-2	.	TGTGCCTGGAAGGACGGGGTCTCTACCGGGGAGCTGTTTTTT	CAWKDGVSTGELFF
.	TRBV15	TRBJ2-5	TRBD1	TGTGCCACCAGCAGAGGACAGGGGGCTATAAGAGAGACCCAGTACTTC	CATSRGQGAIRETQYF
once	TRBV27	TRBJ2-3	.	TGTGCCAGCAGTTATTCGAGGGCTGGTAGCACAGATACGCAGTATTTT	CASSYSRAGSTDTQYF
.	TRBV29-1	TRBJ2-2	.	TGCAGCGTTGGACAGCCCGGGGAGCTGTTTTTT	CSVGQPGELFF
.	TRBV30	TRBJ1-4	TRBD1	TGTGCCTGCGAAGCCGGGACAGGCGAAAAACTGTTTTTT	CACEAGTGEKLFF
few	TRBV29-1	TRBJ1-1	.	TGCAGCGCCATGGACAGCCATAACACTGAAGCTTTCTTT	CSAMDSHNTEAFF
.	TRBV4-3	TRBJ2-1	.	TGCGCCAGCAGCCAAGATTGGGGCCCAAGCTCCTACAATGAGCAGTTCTTC	CASSQDWGPSSYNEQFF
.	TRBV7-2	TRBJ2-1	TRBD1	TGTGCCAGCAGCCTAACAGGGGGCTCCTACAATGAGCAGTTCTTC	CASSLTGGSYNEQFF
.	TRBV6-5	TRBJ2-3	TRBD1	TGTGCCAGCAGTTTAAGACAGGGGGCATCAGATACGCAGTATTTT	CASSLRQGASDTQYF
.	TRBV5-4	TRBJ2-1	.	TGTGCCAGCAGCTTGAAGGACACCTACTACAATGAGCAGTTCTTC	CASSLKDTYYNEQFF
.	TRBV27	TRBJ2-3	.	TGTGCCACCCGGGTCGGGGAGTCTAGCACAGATACGCAGTATTTT	CATRVGESSTDTQYF
.	TRBV13	TRBJ2-5	TRBD1	TGTGCCAGCAGCTTAGTAGGGACAGACGGGGAGACCCAGTACTTC	CASSLVGTDGETQYF
.	TRBV11-2	TRBJ2-7	TRBD2	TGTGCCAGCAGCTTCCCTCCGTCTAGCGGGAGAACTTACGAGCAGTACTTC	CASSFPPSSGRTYEQYF
.	TRBV28	TRBJ2-7	TRBD1	TGTGCCAGCAGTTTATCAGGGGGCCGTCTGGGGGAGCAGTACTTC	CASSLSGGRLGEQYF
.	TRBV28	TRBJ2-1	.	TGTGCCAGCAGTTTAGCGGCGGGTGGGAGCAATGAGCAGTTCTTC	CASSLAAGGSNEQFF
.	TRBV27	TRBJ2-7	TRBD2	TGTGCCAGCAGTTTGCGGGAGGGCCCCTACGAGCAGTACTTC	CASSLREGPYEQYF